These 14 T cell receptor beta chains were all obtained from the same sample, sequenced in a study of cytomegalovirus exposure and HLA in healthy donors. Vbeta (60) and Jbeta (13) primers were used in the PCR. Repertoires were generated with immunoSEQ multiplex PCR, while TCRdb's copy carries only in-frame clones and drops some. The table records roughly 170,000 clones, less than 90% of them present only once. Sample: PBMCs. The origin of the receptors is a man aged 25 to 40 in good health and CMV-seronegative.

The chain carries TRBV11-2 and TRBJ1-1; no firm D call. The CDR3 covers 12 residues. The V gene lost 6 bases and the J gene lost 0 bases, with 5 bases spanning the gap. Germline CDR1 and CDR2: SGHAT and FQNNGV. The chain's CDR3 is CASSNMNTEAFF. In DNA form, the CDR3 reads TGTGCCAGCAGTAATATGAACACTGAAGCTTTCTTT.

The rearrangement links TRBV19 to TRBJ2-1; TRBD1 might be the D (6 bases). Germline V gene data show CDR1 as LNHDA and CDR2 as SQIVND (reference sequence). The CDR3 runs 15 residues. V lost 5 bases to trimming and J lost 1 base, with 12 bases between them. The CDR3 bases are TGTGCCAGTAGTGCAGGGGACCCTTCCTACAATGAGCAGTTCTTC. Translation: CASSAGDPSYNEQFF.

This clone was seen only once. The rearrangement joins TRBV15 to TRBJ2-7; 11 positions match TRBD1. Germline CDR1 reads LNHNV; CDR2 reads YYDKDF (reference sequence). The junction had 4 bases not matched to a gene; V was cut back by 0 bases and J by 3 bases. This CDR3 has 16 residues. CDR3 protein: CATSRDSGTGGYEQYF. In DNA form, the CDR3 reads TGTGCCACCAGCAGAGATTCCGGGACAGGGGGCTACGAGCAGTACTTC.

On this clone: Other DNA sequences within the sample encode an identical CDR3. This sequence joins TRBV5-1 and TRBJ2-7, with 9 bases identical to TRBD1. This CDR3 region has 17 residues. Germline-derived CDR1 and CDR2 are SGHRS and YFSETQ. With 0 bases clipped from V and 6 bases from J, the junction kept 13 bases outside the gene matches. This CDR3 is CASSLDPTGGAFPEQYF. The CDR3 region has the DNA TGCGCCAGCAGCTTGGATCCCACAGGGGGCGCGTTCCCCGAGCAGTACTTC.

In its sample, this clone was seen a few times. V is TRBV27 and J is TRBJ2-3; TRBD2 matches 7 bases. From germline, CDR1 is MNHEY and CDR2 SMNVEV (reference sequence). This CDR3 is 14 amino acids long. CDR3 loop: CADDPGLKTDTQYF. The CDR3 DNA reads TGTGCAGACGACCCGGGACTAAAGACAGATACGCAGTATTTT.

As to this clone: Other DNA sequences in the sample encode the same CDR3. The V and J genes are TRBV11-3 and TRBJ2-1; D call uncertain. The V end lost 2 bases, the J end lost 4 bases, and 9 bases lay between the germline ends. Germline loops: CDR1 SGHNT, CDR2 YENEEA. CDR3 length: 14 amino acids. The CDR3 bases are TGTGCCAGCAGCTTACGAAGTAGTTACAATGAGCAGTTCTTC. As protein: CASSLRSSYNEQFF.

V usage is TRBV19 and J usage is TRBJ2-1; TRBD1 matches 7 bases. This CDR3 contains 15 residues. Trimming at V came to 7 bases and at J to 2 bases, leaving 8 bases not matched to a gene. Germline CDR1 LNHDA, CDR2 SQIVND (reference sequence). For the CDR3, the DNA is TGTGCCAGTACCGAAGGGGGCTTCGCCTACAATGAGCAGTTCTTC. Protein product: CASTEGGFAYNEQFF.

The chain links TRBV11-3 to TRBJ1-2; 8 nucleotides agree with TRBD1. After removal of 4 bases from V and 4 bases from J, the junction contained 5 bases not matched to a gene. Germline values: CDR1 SGHNT, CDR2 YENEEA. The CDR3 extends over 14 amino acids. The CDR3 here is CASSSGGAIYGYTF. The CDR3 DNA is TGTGCCAGCAGCTCAGGGGGCGCGATCTATGGCTACACCTTC.

The sample holds one count of this clone. The rearrangement joins TRBV5-6 to TRBJ1-2; 8 nucleotides match TRBD1. Germline lookup yields CDR1 SGHDT and CDR2 YYEEEE. V lost 3 bases to trimming and J lost 8 bases; unmatched junction nucleotides: 6. The CDR3 spans 13 residues. In DNA, the CDR3 is TGTGCCAGCAGCTCCCAGGGGGCGCTGGGCTACACCTTC. Encoded protein: CASSSQGALGYTF.

This chain connects TRBV5-1 to TRBJ2-6; TRBD1 matches 11 bases. Germline trimming cut 4 bases from V and 4 bases from J; bases unmatched to any gene: 4. The germline gives CDR1 SGHRS, CDR2 YFSETQ. This CDR3 has 16 amino acids. The CDR3 spells CASSVGQGAGANVLTF. DNA for the CDR3: TGCGCCAGCAGCGTCGGACAGGGGGCCGGGGCCAACGTCCTGACTTTC.

The chain uses TRBV5-1 and TRBJ2-1; perhaps TRBD2 as D (6 bases). Per the germline V gene, CDR1 is SGHRS and CDR2 is YFSETQ. The CDR3 extends over 16 amino acids. Trimming shortened V by 0 bases and J by 2 bases, and 12 bases separated the two germline ends. DNA of the CDR3: TGCGCCAGCAGCTTGGGAGGCGGGACCGCCTACAATGAGCAGTTCTTC. It yields the protein CASSLGGGTAYNEQFF.

The rearrangement uses TRBV28 and TRBJ2-7; TRBD2 aligns across 7 bases. In germline, CDR1 is MDHEN, CDR2 SYDVKM. The CDR3 spans 13 residues. Trimming cost V 8 bases and J 7 bases; bases outside gene matches: 11. For the CDR3, the DNA is TGTGCCAGCTCGTCGGGGGGACTGCGGGAGCAGTACTTC. Protein sequence: CASSSGGLREQYF.

The chain carries TRBV11-3 and TRBJ2-2; D ambiguous. V dropped 2 bases and J dropped 0 bases, with 4 bases sitting between them. Germline V CDR1 and CDR2: SGHNT, YENEEA. This CDR3 contains 14 residues. The CDR3 sequence is CASSLPTNTGELFF. The CDR3 DNA follows: TGTGCCAGCAGCTTACCTACGAACACCGGGGAGCTGTTTTTT.

This chain joins TRBV28 and TRBJ1-5; 7 bases are shared with TRBD1. V was pared by 6 bases and J by 8 bases, with 7 bases of the junction left unmatched. CDR1 is MDHEN, CDR2 SYDVKM, per germline. The CDR3 spans 13 residues. The CDR3 reads CASSPDRFKPQHF. The DNA for the CDR3 is TGTGCCAGCAGCCCGGACAGGTTTAAGCCCCAGCATTTT. The whole variable domain, remainder taken from reference TRBV28 and TRBJ1-5, is DVKVTQSSRYLVKRTGEKVFLECVQDMDHENMFWYRQDPGLGLRLIYFSYDVKMKEKGDIPEGYSVSREKKERFSLILESASTNQTSMYLCASSPDRFKPQHFGDGTRLSIL.